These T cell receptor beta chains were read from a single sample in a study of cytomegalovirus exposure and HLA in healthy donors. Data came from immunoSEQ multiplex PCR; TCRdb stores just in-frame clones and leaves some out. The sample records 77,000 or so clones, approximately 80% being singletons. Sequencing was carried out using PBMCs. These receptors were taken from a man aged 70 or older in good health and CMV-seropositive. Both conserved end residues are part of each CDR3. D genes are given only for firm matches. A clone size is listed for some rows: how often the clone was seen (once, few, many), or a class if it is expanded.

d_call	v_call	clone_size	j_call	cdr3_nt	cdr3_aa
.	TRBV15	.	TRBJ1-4	TGTGCCACCAGCAGAGGGGGGCAGCATACTGAAAAACTGTTTTTT	CATSRGGQHTEKLFF
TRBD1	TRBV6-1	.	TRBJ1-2	TGTGCCAGCAGTTCCCGGACAGGCGGTTCCGGCTACACCTTC	CASSSRTGGSGYTF
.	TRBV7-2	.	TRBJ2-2	TGTGCCAGCAGCTTAGTGGGAGGCGGGGTCGGGGAGCTGTTTTTT	CASSLVGGGVGELFF
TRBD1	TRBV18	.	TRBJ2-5	TGTGCCAGCTCACCCCCCGGGACAGGGGAGACCCAGTACTTC	CASSPPGTGETQYF
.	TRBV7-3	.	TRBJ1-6	TGTGCCAGCAGTTCGGACAGTAATAATTCACCCCTCCACTTT	CASSSDSNNSPLHF
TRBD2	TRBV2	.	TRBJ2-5	TGTGCCAGCTCTGACGACTCCAGCGGGAACTTCCAAGAGACCCAGTACTTC	CASSDDSSGNFQETQYF
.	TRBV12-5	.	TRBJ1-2	TGTGCTAGTGGTTTGGGAAGGACAGTGGGCTACACCTTC	CASGLGRTVGYTF
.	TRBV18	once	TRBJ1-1	TGTGCCAGCTCACCCGGAGCAACGCATCCTGAAGCTTTCTTT	CASSPGATHPEAFF
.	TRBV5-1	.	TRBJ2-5	TGCGCCAGCAGCTTGACAGGCAGGGAGACCCAGTACTTC	CASSLTGRETQYF
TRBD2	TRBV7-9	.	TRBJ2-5	TGTGCCAGCAGCACACTAGCGGGGGTGGAGACCCAGTACTTC	CASSTLAGVETQYF
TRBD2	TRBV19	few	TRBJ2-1	TGTGCCACCGGCTGGGGCGGGGGGGCCAATGAGCAGTTCTTC	CATGWGGGANEQFF
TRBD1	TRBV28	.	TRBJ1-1	TGTGCCAGCAGCCCGTGGACAGGTTTGAACACTGAAGCTTTCTTT	CASSPWTGLNTEAFF
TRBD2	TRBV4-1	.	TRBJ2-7	TGCGCCAGCAGCCAAGACCTAGCGGGAAGGTACGAGCAGTACTTC	CASSQDLAGRYEQYF
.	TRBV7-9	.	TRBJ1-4	TGTGCCAGCAGCTTCGGACATGTAGATGAAAAACTGTTTTTT	CASSFGHVDEKLFF
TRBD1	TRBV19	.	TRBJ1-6	TGTGCCAGTAAAGACAGGGGTAATTCACCCCTCCACTTT	CASKDRGNSPLHF
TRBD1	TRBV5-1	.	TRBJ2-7	TGCGCCAGCAGCTTGGCCGGGACAGTTTCCTACGAGCAGTACTTC	CASSLAGTVSYEQYF
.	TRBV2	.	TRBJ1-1	TGTGCCAGCAGACCAACGGGAGCCATTAGGTGGGCTTTCTTT	CASRPTGAIRWAFF
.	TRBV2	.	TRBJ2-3	TGTGCCAGCAACGGAGGAACTAGTGGGGTATCGGATACGCAGTATTTT	CASNGGTSGVSDTQYF
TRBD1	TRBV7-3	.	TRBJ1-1	TGTGCCAGCAGCCTACAGGGGGGGAACACTGAAGCTTTCTTT	CASSLQGGNTEAFF
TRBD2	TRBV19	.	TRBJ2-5	TGTGCCACCGCGGGAGGCCAGGAGACCCAGTACTTC	CATAGGQETQYF
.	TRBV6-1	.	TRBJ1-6	TGTGCCAGCAGTGAATTGGGCATTCGGGGTTCACCCCTCCACTTT	CASSELGIRGSPLHF
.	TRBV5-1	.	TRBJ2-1	TGCGCCAGCAGCTTGTCTCAGGGGTCCTACAATGAGCAGTTCTTC	CASSLSQGSYNEQFF
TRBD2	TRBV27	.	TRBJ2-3	TGTGCCAGCAGCCGAACGCTAATTTTCGGCGGGGGAGGGACAGATACGCAGTATTTT	CASSRTLIFGGGGTDTQYF
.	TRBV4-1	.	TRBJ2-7	TGCGCCAGCAGTCGAGCCGACAGTTCCTACGAGCAGTACTTC	CASSRADSSYEQYF
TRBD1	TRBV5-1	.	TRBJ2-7	TGCGCCAGCACCTCCGGGACAGGGGGCAACGAGCAGTACTTC	CASTSGTGGNEQYF
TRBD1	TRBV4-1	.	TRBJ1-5	TGCGCCAGCAGCCAGGCCAGGGGGTTTCAGCCCCAGCATTTT	CASSQARGFQPQHF
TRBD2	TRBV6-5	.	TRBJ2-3	TGTGCCAGCAGTGGTAGCGGGGCTAGCACAGATACGCAGTATTTT	CASSGSGASTDTQYF
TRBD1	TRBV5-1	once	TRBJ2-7	TGCGCCAGCACCGGGACAGGGGGAACCTACGAGCAGTACTTC	CASTGTGGTYEQYF
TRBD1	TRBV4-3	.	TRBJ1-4	TGCGCCAGCAGCCAAGGACAGGGCGGGGAAAAACTGTTTTTT	CASSQGQGGEKLFF
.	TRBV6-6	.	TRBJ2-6	TGTGCCAGCAGTGGACAGTACAGCTCTGGGGCCAACGTCCTGACTTTC	CASSGQYSSGANVLTF
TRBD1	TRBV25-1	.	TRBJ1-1	TGTGCCAGCAGTGCGGGACAGACCTACATGGACACTGAAGCTTTCTTT	CASSAGQTYMDTEAFF
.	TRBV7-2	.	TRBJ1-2	TGTGCCAGCAGCTTAGCTTGGACAGACTATGGCTACACCTTC	CASSLAWTDYGYTF
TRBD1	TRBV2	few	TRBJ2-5	TGTGCCAGCAGTCAACAGGGGCTGACAGAGACCCAGTACTTC	CASSQQGLTETQYF
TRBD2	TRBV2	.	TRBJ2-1	TGTGCCAGCAAGCTAGCGGGGGACAATGAGCAGTTCTTC	CASKLAGDNEQFF
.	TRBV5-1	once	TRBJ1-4	TGCGCCAGCAGCGATGGAGGTGATGAAAAACTGTTTTTT	CASSDGGDEKLFF
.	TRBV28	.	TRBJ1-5	TGTGCCAGCAGTTCCCCGGATGGGTCGGGGCAGCCCCAGCATTTT	CASSSPDGSGQPQHF